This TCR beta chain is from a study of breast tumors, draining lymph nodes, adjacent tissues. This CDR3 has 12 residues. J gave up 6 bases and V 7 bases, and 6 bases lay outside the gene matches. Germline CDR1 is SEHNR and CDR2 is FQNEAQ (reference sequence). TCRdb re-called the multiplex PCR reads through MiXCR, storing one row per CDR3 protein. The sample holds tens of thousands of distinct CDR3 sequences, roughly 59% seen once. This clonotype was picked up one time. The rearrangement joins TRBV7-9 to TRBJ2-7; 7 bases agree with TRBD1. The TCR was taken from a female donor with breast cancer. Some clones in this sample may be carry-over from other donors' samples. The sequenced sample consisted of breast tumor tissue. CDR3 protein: CASNDRAGEQYF. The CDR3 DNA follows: TGTGCCAGCAATGACAGGGCTGGCGAGCAGTACTTC. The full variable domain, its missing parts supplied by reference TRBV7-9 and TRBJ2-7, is DTGVSQNPRHKITKRGQNVTFRCDPISEHNRLYWYRQTLGQGPEFLTYFQNEAQLEKSRLLSDRFSAERPKGSFSTLEIQRTEQGDSAMYLCASNDRAGEQYFGPGTRLTVT.